The 27 T cell receptor beta chains below were found in one sample sequenced in a study of cytotoxic CD8 clonotypes in ibrutinib-treated CLL. The repertoire was sequenced with immunoSEQ multiplex PCR; TCRdb's copy has only in-frame clones and lacks some. Here the sample spans about 200,000 clones, more than 75% being singletons. The sample in question was PBMCs, obtained after 12 months of ibrutinib treatment. These receptors were taken from a human donor with chronic lymphocytic leukemia.

The chain recombines TRBV10-3 with TRBJ2-2, with TRBD1 matching over 8 bases. V shed 0 bases and J 3 bases; nucleotides not matched to a gene: 6. Per germline, CDR1 ENHRY and CDR2 SYGVKD. CDR3 length: 17 amino acids. The DNA for the CDR3 is TGTGCCATCAGTGAGTCAGGACAGGGTGGTTACACCGGGGAGCTGTTTTTT. Protein: CAISESGQGGYTGELFF.

On this clone itself: The sample contains more than one DNA sequence encoding this CDR3. The chain recombines TRBV5-1 with TRBJ2-3; TRBD1 matches 9 bases. This CDR3 region has 15 residues. The V and J ends lost 4 bases and 2 bases, in that order; junction bases with no gene match: 5. Germline loops: CDR1 SGHRS, CDR2 YFSETQ. The CDR3 protein is CASSEGQGHTDTQYF. The CDR3 DNA reads as TGCGCCAGCAGCGAGGGACAGGGTCACACAGATACGCAGTATTTT.

The gene calls are TRBV28 and TRBJ2-3; 8 bases map to TRBD1. Trimming cost V 4 bases and J 4 bases; bases outside gene matches: 7. Per the germline V gene, CDR1 is MDHEN and CDR2 is SYDVKM. This CDR3 spans 15 amino acids. Here the CDR3 DNA reads TGTGCCAGCAGTTCCCGACAGGGGATGTCAGATACGCAGTATTTT. As protein: CASSSRQGMSDTQYF.

The chain combines TRBV5-6 with TRBJ2-7; 7 positions agree with TRBD2. Trimming removed 4 bases from V and 4 bases from J; junction bases left unmatched: 8. CDR1 is SGHDT, CDR2 YYEEEE, per germline. The CDR3 spans 14 residues. This CDR3 reads CASSALAEQYEQYF. CDR3 in DNA: TGTGCCAGCAGCGCCCTAGCGGAACAATACGAGCAGTACTTC.

About this clone: Other DNA sequences in the same sample also yield this CDR3. This chain uses TRBV5-1 with TRBJ1-1, with D unresolved. The CDR3 runs 12 residues. Trimming pared 2 bases from V and 2 bases from J, leaving 4 bases between. Germline values: CDR1 SGHRS, CDR2 YFSETQ. DNA for the CDR3: TGCGCCAGCAGCTTCGGCAACACTGAAGCTTTCTTT. As protein: CASSFGNTEAFF.

The chain links TRBV11-3 to TRBJ2-1; 7 bases align to TRBD2. V was pared by 1 base and J by 10 bases, with 13 bases of the junction left unmatched. CDR1 and CDR2 (germline): SGHNT, YENEEA. This CDR3 has 16 amino acids. This CDR3 is CASSLGGEGRMAEQFF. The DNA of the CDR3 is TGTGCCAGCAGCTTAGGCGGGGAGGGCCGGATGGCCGAGCAGTTCTTC.

The chain links TRBV11-2 to TRBJ2-5; D gene uncertain. CDR1 and CDR2 from the germline V gene are SGHAT and FQNNGV. Trimming removed 1 base from V and 2 bases from J, with 5 bases in between. This CDR3 region has 13 residues. CDR3 residues: CASSLVRQETQYF. The CDR3 DNA sequence: TGTGCCAGCAGCTTAGTGAGACAAGAGACCCAGTACTTC.

The chain links TRBV7-9 to TRBJ1-2; D ambiguous. The length of the CDR3 is 15 residues. Looked up from germline, CDR1 is SEHNR and CDR2 is FQNEAQ (reference sequence). Trimming left V 1 base short and J 6 bases short, with 15 bases between. The CDR3 bases are TGTGCCAGCAGCTTAGTTGGACGTCCCGTGGATGGCTACACCTTC. Translating it yields CASSLVGRPVDGYTF.

V usage is TRBV5-1 and J usage is TRBJ2-2; 13 positions match TRBD2. The CDR3 is made up of 16 amino acids. After removal of 4 bases from V and 3 bases from J, the junction contained 3 bases not matched to a gene. The V gene's germline CDR1 is SGHRS and CDR2 YFSETQ. The DNA of the CDR3 is TGCGCCAGCAGCCCTGGACTAGCGGGAGACACCGGGGAGCTGTTTTTT. It codes for CASSPGLAGDTGELFF.

The chain uses TRBV11-2 and TRBJ2-1; weak D call: TRBD1 (6 bases). CDR1 and CDR2 from the germline V gene are SGHAT and FQNNGV. Trimming cost V 2 bases and J 2 bases, with 13 bases left between them. The CDR3 runs to 16 residues. The CDR3 DNA reads as TGTGCCAGCAGCTTACCCCAGGGGCTACCCTACAATGAGCAGTTCTTC. Translated, it gives CASSLPQGLPYNEQFF.

The chain joins TRBV4-1 to TRBJ2-5; D unclear. Trimming removed 4 bases from V and 5 bases from J, with 14 bases in between. CDR1 and CDR2 from the germline V gene are MGHRA and YSYEKL. The CDR3 consists of 14 residues. CDR3 DNA: TGCGCCAGCAGCCGGTATACTATCGGGGAGACCCAGTACTTC. It specifies CASSRYTIGETQYF.

This clone was recorded a few times. The chain uses TRBV19 and TRBJ2-6, with D possibly matching TRBD1 (6 bases). Per germline, CDR1 LNHDA and CDR2 SQIVND (reference sequence). The length of the CDR3 is 15 residues. The V and J ends lost 5 bases and 0 bases respectively, with 8 bases between them. CDR3 in amino acids: CASSGTTSGANVLTF. The CDR3 nucleotides read TGTGCCAGTAGTGGGACAACCTCTGGGGCCAACGTCCTGACTTTC.

The V call is TRBV11-2, the J call TRBJ2-7, with D unresolved. The germline V gene has CDR1 SGHAT and CDR2 FQNNGV. The CDR3 extends over 13 amino acids. Between the trimmed V and J ends, which lost 1 base and 7 bases, there was a span of 11 bases. CDR3 sequence reads: CASSLAPIEEQYF. The CDR3 nucleotides are TGTGCCAGCAGCTTAGCACCCATAGAAGAGCAGTACTTC.

The rearrangement joins TRBV27 to TRBJ1-1, with a tentative D call TRBD1 (5 bases). Looked up from germline, CDR1 is MNHEY and CDR2 is SMNVEV (reference sequence). The CDR3 covers 15 residues. Trimming stripped 2 bases from V and 0 bases from J, with 10 bases between. The chain's CDR3 is CASSLTGTMNTEAFF. The CDR3, as DNA: TGTGCCAGCAGTTTAACAGGAACCATGAACACTGAAGCTTTCTTT.

The chain couples TRBV7-9 to TRBJ2-1; D might be TRBD1 (6 bases). The CDR3 covers 13 residues. V was cut by 3 bases and J by 11 bases, with 14 bases left in between. In germline, CDR1 is SEHNR, CDR2 FQNEAQ (reference sequence). CDR3 sequence (DNA): TGTGCCAGCAGCTTGCTCGGACAGAACAAGCAGTTCTTC. Its translation is CASSLLGQNKQFF.

The rearrangement joins TRBV10-3 to TRBJ1-6; TRBD1 agrees at 7 bases. The V segment lost 11 bases and the J segment 7 bases; nucleotides outside the gene matches: 11. CDR1 ENHRY and CDR2 SYGVKD come from the germline V gene. This CDR3 is built from 14 residues. The CDR3 DNA follows: TGTGCCGCCCGCTCCGGGACAGACAATTCACCCCTCCACTTT. Amino acid sequence: CAARSGTDNSPLHF.

This chain connects TRBV6-1 to TRBJ2-1; 10 positions match TRBD1. The CDR3 length is 15 residues. Germline CDR1 MNHNS, CDR2 SASEGT. The J segment lost 7 bases and the V segment lost 7 bases, leaving 10 bases of the junction unmatched. The CDR3 DNA sequence: TGTGCCAGCATTTTAAAGGGGACAGGGGTTAATGAGCAGTTCTTC. As protein: CASILKGTGVNEQFF.

The rearrangement uses TRBV25-1 and TRBJ1-4, with a possible D match to TRBD1 (5 bases). V was cut by 8 bases and J by 7 bases, with 17 bases left in between. The CDR3 has 14 amino acids. From germline, CDR1 is MGHDK and CDR2 SYGVNS. This CDR3 reads CASGRGPSGEKLFF. For the CDR3, the DNA is TGTGCCAGCGGCCGGGGCCCTAGCGGTGAAAAACTGTTTTTT.

This clone was observed a single time. This chain connects TRBV7-2 to TRBJ2-5, with D hard to call. V was pared by 9 bases and J by 2 bases, with 7 bases between. Germline lookup yields CDR1 SGHTA and CDR2 FQGNSA. The CDR3 contains 11 residues. CDR3 bases: TGTGCCAGTCGGATGCAAGAGACCCAGTACTTC. Protein sequence: CASRMQETQYF.

The genes are TRBV11-2 and TRBJ2-1; D gene uncertain. V was clipped by 6 bases and J by 0 bases, with 12 bases between them. CDR1 and CDR2 (germline): SGHAT, FQNNGV. The CDR3 consists of 15 residues. The CDR3 loop reads CASSGYGSSYNEQFF. As DNA, the CDR3 is TGTGCCAGCAGTGGGTACGGAAGCTCCTACAATGAGCAGTTCTTC.

The chain employs TRBV18 and TRBJ2-1, with 10 bases matching TRBD1. This CDR3 is 14 amino acids long. With V trimmed by 6 bases and J by 9 bases, 8 bases remained unmatched. CDR1 and CDR2 from the germline V gene are KGHSH and LQKENI. For the CDR3, the DNA is TGTGCCAGCTCGCCAGGGACAGGGGATAGTGAGCAGTTCTTC. It encodes CASSPGTGDSEQFF.

This chain links TRBV18 with TRBJ2-1, with D tentatively TRBD1 or TRBD2 (6 bases each). This CDR3 region has 14 residues. Germline V gene data show CDR1 as KGHSH and CDR2 as LQKENI. V lost 2 bases and J lost 6, with 11 bases in between. CDR3 residues: CASSPVTGANEQFF. Written as DNA, the CDR3 is TGTGCCAGCTCACCAGTCACGGGGGCCAATGAGCAGTTCTTC.

V gene TRBV7-9 combines with J gene TRBJ2-7, with D tentatively TRBD2 (6 bases). The CDR3 runs 14 residues. V lost 3 bases, J lost 7 bases, and 16 bases lay in between. Germline CDR1 is SEHNR and CDR2 is FQNEAQ (reference sequence). The CDR3 nucleotides are TGTGCCAGCAGCTTTCGGTCAGGGACTGGGGAGCAGTACTTC. Residues: CASSFRSGTGEQYF.

The chain employs TRBV28 and TRBJ2-5, with a possible D match to TRBD2 (6 bases). Germline values: CDR1 MDHEN, CDR2 SYDVKM. The CDR3 is 15 amino acids. V was shortened by 5 bases and J by 5 bases, with 18 bases between the two germline ends. The CDR3 DNA reads TGTGCCAGCAGTCGGAGCGGGTATGGCATGGAGACCCAGTACTTC. The encoded protein is CASSRSGYGMETQYF.

This clone was picked up a small number of times. The chain joins TRBV5-1 to TRBJ2-7, with TRBD1 matching over 10 bases. CDR3 length: 13 amino acids. The ends lost 9 bases at V and 0 bases at J; junction bases unmatched: 3. The germline CDR1 and CDR2 sequences are SGHRS and YFSETQ. DNA for the CDR3: TGCGCCACCCGGACAGGGGGCTCCTACGAGCAGTACTTC. It translates to CATRTGGSYEQYF.

The chain couples TRBV25-1 to TRBJ2-5; D is unresolved. The CDR3 runs to 17 residues. Trimming cost V 4 bases and J 3 bases, with 21 bases left between them. Germline V CDR1 and CDR2: MGHDK, SYGVNS. The CDR3 DNA reads TGTGCCAGCAGTGCCGGTACTCCGGCAAGGTACGAAGAGACCCAGTACTTC. This encodes CASSAGTPARYEETQYF.

The chain has TRBV6-1 and TRBJ2-7, with TRBD2 identical over 12 bases. Looked up from germline, CDR1 is MNHNS and CDR2 is SASEGT. This CDR3 has 19 residues. With V trimmed by 4 bases and J by 0 bases, 13 bases remained unmatched. The CDR3 nucleotides read TGTGCCAGCAGTGCACTCAGCTGGACTAGCGGGAAAAGCTCCTACGAGCAGTACTTC. Translation gives CASSALSWTSGKSSYEQYF.